This T cell receptor beta chain is drawn from a study of T cells in Graves' hyperthyroidism and ophthalmopathy. General study findings and limits: Most clonotypes expanded in thyroid above 0.001 were likewise present in blood.

Germline loops: CDR1 KGHDR, CDR2 SFDVKD. The CDR3 contains 17 residues. Trimming took 4 bases from V and 3 from J; bases not matched to a gene: 11. This clonotype was observed many times. Its antigen is still unknown. Stable disease denoted Graves' hyperthyroidism without ophthalmopathy progression within 18 months. Hyperthyroidism was newly diagnosed in patients aged 18 to 65 (duration under 2 months). From under 12 ml of fresh peripheral blood, PBMCs were isolated. TCR beta CDR3 regions were amplified from RNA transcripts. An initial round of RT-PCR targeting the TCR CDR3 relied on the HTBI primer set. TCRdb reanalysed the multiplex PCR reads using MiXCR and keeps one entry per CDR3 protein. The sample comprises 750,000 to 950,000 distinct CDR3 sequences, roughly 40% of which are singletons, and around 10% rests with the top ten.

The clonotype comes from a man aged 18 to 29 with Graves' hyperthyroidism. The sequencing input was blood. This chain links TRBV24-1 with TRBJ1-5; 7 bases match TRBD1. DNA for the CDR3: TGTGCCACCAGTGACTCCGCTCCGGGACAGCACAATCAGCCCCAGCATTTT. This gives the protein CATSDSAPGQHNQPQHF.